This passage covers 19 T cell receptor beta chains from one sample sequenced in a study of blood T cell repertoires in COVID-19. Sequencing was performed with immunoSEQ multiplex PCR; in TCRdb, only in-frame clones are kept and a portion is missing. This table holds 200,000 to 300,000 clones, 70% to 90% found once. Material: peripheral blood. The receptors derive from a woman in her sixties with COVID-19, enrolled during active disease.

V usage is TRBV7-9 and J usage is TRBJ2-5, with D possibly being TRBD1 (5 bases). The CDR3 loop spans 16 amino acids. V lost 5 bases and J lost 3, with 19 bases in between. Germline V CDR1 and CDR2: SEHNR, FQNEAQ (reference sequence). CDR3 DNA: TGTGCCAGCAGCCCACCGTTAGGTGCAGGGAAAGAGACCCAGTACTTC. Protein product: CASSPPLGAGKETQYF.

The rearrangement links TRBV6-2 or TRBV6-3 to TRBJ2-7; 10 bases are a match to TRBD1. The germline gives CDR1 MNHEY, CDR2 SVGEGT. The CDR3 contains 15 residues. V was clipped by 5 bases and J by 2 bases; unmatched bases: 6. In DNA form, the CDR3 reads TGTGCCAGCAGTGTCTCGGGACAGGGGACCTACGAGCAGTACTTC. Encoded protein: CASSVSGQGTYEQYF.

The V gene is TRBV2, the J gene TRBJ1-2; TRBD1 is a possible D gene (6 bases). This CDR3 is built from 15 residues. V was cut by 6 bases and J by 8 bases, with 22 bases left in between. Germline values: CDR1 SNHLY, CDR2 FYNNEI. CDR3 sequence: CASSPLRGGSRGYTF. The DNA of the CDR3 is TGTGCCAGCAGCCCCCTACGGGGGGGCTCAAGAGGCTACACCTTC.

Only one count was recorded for this clone. The chain joins TRBV6-5 to TRBJ2-7; tentative D call: TRBD1 (6 bases). The CDR3 extends over 13 amino acids. The germline V gene has CDR1 MNHEY and CDR2 SVGAGI. Trimming pared 2 bases from V and 2 bases from J, leaving 7 bases between. The CDR3 loop is CASSYRDTYEQYF. CDR3 sequence (DNA): TGTGCCAGCAGTTACCGGGACACCTACGAGCAGTACTTC.

The chain carries TRBV20-1 and TRBJ2-3, with D unclear. This CDR3 has 11 residues. Germline lookup yields CDR1 DFQATT and CDR2 SNEGSKA (reference sequence). Trimming shortened V by 2 bases and J by 4 bases, and 4 bases separated the two germline ends. The CDR3 DNA reads TGCAGTGCTAGAATCGCAGATACGCAGTATTTT. Translation: CSARIADTQYF.

This chain links TRBV5-4 with TRBJ2-3; D may be TRBD2 (6 bases). Germline assignment: CDR1 SGHNT and CDR2 YYREEE (reference sequence). CDR3 length: 14 residues. Trimming cost V 0 bases and J 5 bases, with 10 bases left between them. The CDR3 sequence is CASSLVSSVDTQYF. The CDR3 region has the DNA TGTGCCAGCAGCTTGGTCTCTAGCGTAGATACGCAGTATTTT.

The rearrangement uses TRBV10-3 and TRBJ2-1; 16 positions match TRBD2. J was trimmed by 0 bases and V by 6 bases; bases with no gene match: 5. This CDR3 is 18 amino acids long. CDR1 is ENHRY, CDR2 SYGVKD, per germline. The CDR3 DNA reads as TGTGCCATCAGGCCGGGACTAGCGGGAGGGAGCTCCTACAATGAGCAGTTCTTC. It encodes CAIRPGLAGGSSYNEQFF.

V usage is TRBV2 and J usage is TRBJ1-5, with D possibly matching TRBD1 (5 bases). The germline V gene encodes CDR1 SNHLY and CDR2 FYNNEI. The V end lost 2 bases, the J end lost 16 bases, and 18 bases lay between the germline ends. The CDR3 has 13 amino acids. CDR3 amino acids: CASSELNGVGLHF. The DNA for the CDR3 is TGTGCCAGCAGTGAACTTAATGGGGTGGGACTCCATTTT.

The chain employs TRBV3-1 (or the pseudogene TRBV3-2) and TRBJ2-2; 7 positions agree with TRBD1. Germline V gene sequence: CDR1 LGHDT, CDR2 YNNKEL (reference sequence). The CDR3 runs to 16 residues. V was clipped by 3 bases and J by 1 base; unmatched bases: 5. CDR3 region: CASSHRTGLNTGELFF. The CDR3 bases are TGTGCCAGCAGCCATAGGACAGGCTTGAACACCGGGGAGCTGTTTTTT.

This CDR3 reads CASSASGTGGRAGEKLFF. The CDR3 bases are TGTGCCAGCAGCGCTTCCGGGACAGGGGGCCGGGCCGGTGAAAAACTGTTTTTT. The rearrangement uses TRBV11-2 and TRBJ1-4; 12 bases line up with TRBD1. After removal of 5 bases from V and 7 bases from J, the junction contained 14 bases not matched to a gene. This CDR3 is built from 18 residues. Looked up from germline, CDR1 is SGHAT and CDR2 is FQNNGV. The variable domain in full, completed from reference TRBV11-2 and TRBJ1-4, reads EAGVAQSPRYKIIEKRQSVAFWCNPISGHATLYWYQQILGQGPKLLIQFQNNGVVDDSQLPKDRFSAERLKGVDSTLKIQPAKLEDSAVYLCASSASGTGGRAGEKLFFGSGTQLSVL.

This chain uses TRBV3-1 (or the pseudogene TRBV3-2) with TRBJ2-1; TRBD2 matches at 7 bases. Germline trimming cut 4 bases from V and 10 bases from J; bases unmatched to any gene: 7. CDR3 length: 13 amino acids. CDR1 and CDR2 from the germline V gene are LGHDT and YNNKEL (reference sequence). The CDR3 region has the DNA TGTGCCAGCAGCCGCACTAGCGTAGGGGAGCAGTTCTTC. The encoded protein is CASSRTSVGEQFF.

This clone was picked up a small number of times. This chain joins TRBV2 and TRBJ1-6, with D uncertain. Germline-derived CDR1 and CDR2 are SNHLY and FYNNEI. The V end lost 4 bases, the J end lost 1 base, and 5 bases lay between the germline ends. This CDR3 comprises 14 residues. The CDR3 region is CASSVLSYNSPLHF. CDR3 in DNA: TGTGCCAGCAGTGTCTTGTCCTATAATTCACCCCTCCACTTT.

A note on this clone: An end of the junction does not agree with germline; a read error may underlie this. V gene TRBV18 combines with J gene TRBJ2-2; weak D call: TRBD1 (6 bases). CDR1 and CDR2 (germline): KGHSH, LQKENI. CDR3 size: 15 residues. The CDR3 is CANSVQGSSTGELFF. CDR3 coding DNA: TGTGCCAACTCAGTCCAGGGGTCGAGCACCGGGGAGCTGTTTTTT.

This chain joins TRBV5-1 and TRBJ1-4, with D possibly matching TRBD1 (5 bases). This CDR3 has 15 amino acids. From germline, CDR1 is SGHRS and CDR2 YFSETQ. V was pared by 5 bases and J by 7 bases, with 18 bases between. This CDR3 reads CASSYVGGKGEKLFF. The CDR3 DNA sequence: TGCGCCAGCAGTTACGTTGGGGGGAAGGGTGAAAAACTGTTTTTT.

The gene calls are TRBV6-5 and TRBJ1-1, with 7 nucleotides matching TRBD1. Germline V gene lookup returns CDR1 MNHEY and CDR2 SVGAGI. The length of the CDR3 is 15 residues. The trim removed 10 bases at V and 1 base at J, leaving 12 bases unmatched. CDR3 DNA sequence: TGTGCCACCCACCCCGCCGGGACAGAGAACACTGAAGCTTTCTTT. It is translated as CATHPAGTENTEAFF.

The chain carries TRBV10-3 and TRBJ1-1; D unresolved. Trimming removed 3 bases from V and 0 bases from J, with 17 bases in between. CDR1 is ENHRY, CDR2 SYGVKD, per germline. The CDR3 consists of 17 residues. The CDR3 loop is CAISEDSGNTMNTEAFF. As DNA, the CDR3 is TGTGCCATCAGTGAAGATTCGGGGAACACAATGAACACTGAAGCTTTCTTT.

This clone occurred a few times. The rearrangement uses TRBV15 and TRBJ1-5, with 7 bases fitting TRBD1. This CDR3 contains 15 residues. With 4 bases clipped from V and 4 bases from J, the junction kept 7 bases outside the gene matches. Germline V CDR1 and CDR2: LNHNV, YYDKDF (reference sequence). The DNA of the CDR3 is TGTGCCACCAGCATGTCCAGGGGGAGAAATCAGCCCCAGCATTTT. It specifies CATSMSRGRNQPQHF.

This rearrangement joins TRBV5-4 to TRBJ1-5; 7 bases are shared with TRBD1. V was pared by 4 bases and J by 2 bases, with 3 bases of the junction left unmatched. Germline V lookup: CDR1 SGHNT, CDR2 YYREEE (reference sequence). The length of the CDR3 is 14 residues. The CDR3 loop reads CASSRDSGNQPQHF. CDR3 DNA sequence: TGTGCCAGCAGCAGGGACAGTGGCAATCAGCCCCAGCATTTT.

This clone was counted once. The gene calls are TRBV11-2 and TRBJ1-2, with TRBD1 identical over 11 bases. There are 16 residues in the CDR3. The V gene's germline CDR1 is SGHAT and CDR2 FQNNGV. Trimming cost V 1 base and J 3 bases; bases outside gene matches: 4. This CDR3 is CASSLVLGQGDYGYTF. CDR3 DNA sequence: TGTGCCAGCAGCTTAGTATTGGGACAGGGGGACTATGGCTACACCTTC.